This T cell receptor (beta chain) was recovered during a study of T cells in Graves' hyperthyroidism and ophthalmopathy. A note on this clonotype: Its antigen is not identified.

Trimming took 6 bases from V and 4 from J, leaving 16 bases between them. CDR1 is DFQATT and CDR2 is SNEGSKA in the germline V gene (reference sequence). The CDR3 runs 13 residues. Amplification yielded TCR beta CDR3 regions, with RNA transcripts as the source. A set of HTBI primers served as the primers for a first-round RT-PCR of the TCR CDR3. TCRdb re-called the multiplex PCR reads through MiXCR, storing one row per CDR3 protein. Of over 90,000 distinct CDR3 sequences detected, around 50% appear once; the ten largest clones hold about 25%. Diagnoses used clinical symptoms, serum thyroxine and TRAb, thyroid ultrasound and orbital computed tomography. Fresh peripheral blood, 9.5 to 10 ml of it, supplied the PBMCs. Findings and caveats of the study: Most thyroid-expanded clonotypes above 0.001 were also found in blood.

The receptor comes from a man in his forties with Graves' hyperthyroidism. The chain recombines TRBV20-1 with TRBJ2-7, with D maybe TRBD2 (6 bases). Sequenced input: blood. DNA for the CDR3: TGCAGTGCCCCAGCAGGAGGAGGGTACGAGCAGTACTTC. Translated, it gives CSAPAGGGYEQYF.